Listed below are T cell receptor beta chains from one sample, sequenced in a study of OX40 agonist ivuxolimab in advanced cancers. Produced via immunoSEQ multiplex PCR; TCRdb's table is partial and in-frame only. The repertoire holds 90,000 to 100,000 clones, with 90% as singletons. Sequencing used CD4+ or CD8+ T cells sorted from blood, obtained in a trial of the OX40 agonist ivuxolimab. All receptors derive from an adult with an advanced solid tumor such as melanoma, head and neck, liver or kidney cancer. The CDR3 runs from the conserved cysteine through the conserved F or W. Fields, in order: V gene, D gene, J gene, clone size, CDR3 DNA, CDR3 protein. A D gene is named only where the DNA matches it firmly. The size of a clone is reported for some rows only, either as once, few or many, or as a class for expanded clones.

TRBV19	NA	TRBJ2-1	NA	TGTGCCAGTAGTTGGGAAAGCGGCTCCTCCTACAATGAGCAGTTCTTC	CASSWESGSSYNEQFF
TRBV11-2	NA	TRBJ2-3	NA	TGTGCCAGCAGCTTCGGCGGAACTAGCACAGATACGCAGTATTTT	CASSFGGTSTDTQYF
TRBV28	TRBD1	TRBJ1-4	NA	TGTGCCAGCAGTTCCACGACAGGGGCGGTTGAAAAACTGTTTTTT	CASSSTTGAVEKLFF
TRBV30	TRBD1	TRBJ1-5	NA	TGTGCCTGGAACACAGGGGCCAATCAGCCCCAGCATTTT	CAWNTGANQPQHF
TRBV6-1	TRBD2	TRBJ2-2	NA	TGTGCCAGCAGACTCAGGACTAGCTCCGGGGAGCTGTTTTTT	CASRLRTSSGELFF
TRBV5-1	TRBD2	TRBJ2-7	NA	TGCGCCAGCAGCTTAAAGCCGGGACTAGCGGACTCCTACGAGCAGTACTTC	CASSLKPGLADSYEQYF
TRBV19	TRBD2	TRBJ2-7	NA	TGTGCCAGTAGTATTCATTCCCCAGGGGCTAGCGGGGATACCTACGAGCAGTACTTC	CASSIHSPGASGDTYEQYF
TRBV7-2	TRBD2	TRBJ2-1	NA	TGTGCCAGCAGCCCTACCGGGACTAGGAGGACGAATGAGCAGTTCTTC	CASSPTGTRRTNEQFF
TRBV6-6	TRBD2	TRBJ2-7	once	TGTGCCAGCAGTAAGGAGCGGGGTCCCTACGAGCAGTACTTC	CASSKERGPYEQYF
TRBV25-1	NA	TRBJ1-2	NA	TGTGCCAGCAGTGAGGGGGCCCGAGGCTACACCTTC	CASSEGARGYTF
TRBV9	TRBD2	TRBJ2-5	NA	TGTGCCAGCAGCGTAGATACTAGCGGGGGAACAAAAGAGACCCAGTACTTC	CASSVDTSGGTKETQYF
TRBV5-4	NA	TRBJ1-1	NA	TGTGCCAGCAGCTTCGCCCCGGGACAATTCTTCTCTGAAGCTTTCTTT	CASSFAPGQFFSEAFF
TRBV5-1	NA	TRBJ1-3	NA	TGCGCCAGCAGCTTGCGGGGTGTCTCTGGAAACACCATATATTTT	CASSLRGVSGNTIYF
TRBV29-1	TRBD1	TRBJ2-5	once	TGCAGCGTGGGACAGGGGGGAGAGACCCAGTACTTC	CSVGQGGETQYF
TRBV5-1	NA	TRBJ1-2	NA	TGCGCCAGCAGCTTGCAGGTCGGTGCAGTCGATGGCTACACCTTC	CASSLQVGAVDGYTF
TRBV27	NA	TRBJ2-1	NA	TGTGCCAGCAGCCCGAGACTAGACAATGAGCAGTTCTTC	CASSPRLDNEQFF
TRBV29-1	NA	TRBJ2-5	once	TGCAGCGTTTTTAAGGGGTGGCAAGAGACCCAGTACTTC	CSVFKGWQETQYF
TRBV7-3	TRBD2	TRBJ2-1	NA	TGTGCCAGCAGCTCCCCTTTGGGACTAGCCGATGAGCAGTTCTTC	CASSSPLGLADEQFF
TRBV5-1	NA	TRBJ2-7	NA	TGCGCCAGCAGCTCGGAACAGGGGGGGCTCGACGAGCAGTACTTC	CASSSEQGGLDEQYF
TRBV10-3	NA	TRBJ2-2	once	TGTGCCATCAGTGGGGTACAGGGACCAAACACCGGGGAGCTGTTTTTT	CAISGVQGPNTGELFF
TRBV28	TRBD2	TRBJ2-7	NA	TGTGCCAGCAGTTTAGGGTCTAGCGGGACCTCCGAGCAGTACTTC	CASSLGSSGTSEQYF
TRBV19	NA	TRBJ2-5	NA	TGTGCCAGTAGTATAGGGATGTGGGAGACCCAGTACTTC	CASSIGMWETQYF
TRBV30	NA	TRBJ1-5	NA	TGTGCCTGGAGTACTTCAGGAAATCAGCCCCAGCATTTT	CAWSTSGNQPQHF
TRBV5-1	NA	TRBJ2-6	NA	TGCGCCAGCTTCCCGGCGGGTTCTGGGGCCAACGTCCTGACTTTC	CASFPAGSGANVLTF
TRBV7-9	TRBD2	TRBJ2-3	NA	TGTGCCAGCAGCTTAGGTGCGGGAGCTGACACAGATACGCAGTATTTT	CASSLGAGADTDTQYF
TRBV7-3	TRBD1	TRBJ1-1	NA	TGTGCCAGCAGCCTAGGACCAGGGGGGACTGAAGCTTTCTTT	CASSLGPGGTEAFF
TRBV5-1	NA	TRBJ2-7	once	TGCGCCAGCAGCTTGGGGGGACTCCCTTCCTACGAGCAGTACTTC	CASSLGGLPSYEQYF
TRBV7-9	NA	TRBJ2-3	NA	TGTGCCAGCAGCTTGTCGACAGTGGCCACAGATACGCAGTATTTT	CASSLSTVATDTQYF
TRBV15	NA	TRBJ2-1	NA	TGTGCCACCAGCCAAAAGGGGGATGAGTACAATGAGCAGTTCTTC	CATSQKGDEYNEQFF
TRBV4-1	NA	TRBJ1-3	NA	TGCGCCAGCAGCCCCACAGGACAGACAAGAAACACCATATATTTT	CASSPTGQTRNTIYF
TRBV4-2	NA	TRBJ1-1	few	TGTGCCAGCAGCCGCCAGGGAAACACTGAAGCTTTCTTT	CASSRQGNTEAFF
TRBV5-4	NA	TRBJ2-7	NA	TGTGCCAGCAGCTCCGGGATTTCCTACGAGCAGTACTTC	CASSSGISYEQYF
TRBV7-3	NA	TRBJ2-1	NA	TGTGCCAGCAGCTTAACGTTGGGAGACAAGAATGAGCAGTTCTTC	CASSLTLGDKNEQFF
TRBV6-1	NA	TRBJ2-1	NA	TGTGCCAGCGTTCCCCGGGCGGTCACCTACAATGAGCAGTTCTTC	CASVPRAVTYNEQFF
TRBV30	TRBD1	TRBJ2-7	NA	TGTGCCTCGGAGACAGGGGTCGCGCAGTACTTC	CASETGVAQYF
TRBV30	NA	TRBJ1-2	NA	TGTGCCTGGAGTGTGGGACGGAGGTTCTATGGCTACACCTTC	CAWSVGRRFYGYTF
TRBV30	NA	TRBJ1-2	NA	TGTGCCTGGGGGAGGGGTCCGGGGTATGGCTACACCTTC	CAWGRGPGYGYTF
TRBV7-9	NA	TRBJ1-5	few	TGTGCCAGCAGCCGGGGCCGGGGACCCGGTCAGCCCCAGCATTTT	CASSRGRGPGQPQHF
TRBV19	NA	TRBJ1-1	NA	TGTGCCAGTAATAACATGAACAGACACACTGAAGCTTTCTTT	CASNNMNRHTEAFF
TRBV11-2	NA	TRBJ2-1	NA	TGTGCCAGCAGCTTAGGGAGTGACTACAATGAGCAGTTCTTC	CASSLGSDYNEQFF
TRBV18	NA	TRBJ2-7	NA	TGTGCCAGCTCATCTGGGGACGGCGGTCCCTACGAGCAGTACTTC	CASSSGDGGPYEQYF
TRBV2	NA	TRBJ2-2	once	TGTGCCAGCACTCGGTCAGGGAGAACCGGGGAGCTGTTTTTT	CASTRSGRTGELFF
TRBV5-6	NA	TRBJ1-2	NA	TGTGCCAGCAGCTTGAACGGCTTATATGGCTACACCTTC	CASSLNGLYGYTF
TRBV11-2	TRBD2	TRBJ2-1	NA	TGTGCCAGCAGCTTAGAGGGACTAGCGGGAGAGTGGCAGTTCTTC	CASSLEGLAGEWQFF
TRBV19	TRBD1	TRBJ2-7	NA	TGTGCCAGTAGTGCCGGGACAGTAGACTCCTACGAGCAGTACTTC	CASSAGTVDSYEQYF
TRBV6-5	NA	TRBJ2-3	few	TGTGCCAGCAGTTACTCAAGTACGCAGTATTTT	CASSYSSTQYF